This passage covers 26 T cell receptor beta chains from one sample sequenced in a study of T cells in tumors after PD-1 blockade. Profiling relied on immunoSEQ multiplex PCR, and the TCRdb table lists in-frame clones only, not all of them. The data contain 30,000 to 40,000 clones, around 78% of them singletons. The sequencing used PBMCs, collected before anti-PD-1 treatment. The receptors stem from a human donor with basal cell carcinoma.

V gene TRBV29-1 combines with J gene TRBJ2-7; the match to TRBD2 covers 8 bases. With V trimmed by 7 bases and J by 5 bases, 7 bases remained unmatched. Germline assignment: CDR1 SQVTM and CDR2 ANQGSEA. This CDR3 contains 12 residues. The CDR3 coding sequence is TGCAGCGCGGGGGGGCAGGGCAACGAGCAGTACTTC. Translation: CSAGGQGNEQYF.

In this sample, this clone turned up once. The rearrangement uses TRBV19 and TRBJ2-1; 10 bases align to TRBD2. With 4 bases clipped from V and 10 bases from J, the junction kept 7 bases outside the gene matches. CDR1 and CDR2 (germline): LNHDA, SQIVND (reference sequence). The CDR3 is 14 amino acids. DNA for the CDR3: TGTGCCAGTAGTACTAGCGGGAGCGGGAGGGAGCAGTTCTTC. Translating gives CASSTSGSGREQFF.

The V and J genes are TRBV7-2 and TRBJ2-7, with D unresolved. V was clipped by 5 bases and J by 0 bases, with 11 bases between them. Germline V gene sequence: CDR1 SGHTA, CDR2 FQGNSA. CDR3 length: 14 amino acids. CDR3 nucleotides: TGTGCCAGCAGCCTAACCGGGCGCTCCTACGAGCAGTACTTC. Translation: CASSLTGRSYEQYF.

J is TRBJ2-1 and V is TRBV7-7, with D possibly being TRBD2 (6 bases). The CDR3 contains 15 residues. Trimming left V 5 bases short and J 2 bases short, with 13 bases between. CDR1 and CDR2 from the germline V gene are SSHAT and FNYEAQ (reference sequence). The CDR3 reads CASSVRDSAYNEQFF. The CDR3 nucleotides read TGTGCCAGCAGCGTCCGGGACTCTGCCTACAATGAGCAGTTCTTC.

The chain employs TRBV27 and TRBJ1-5, with D possibly TRBD1 on 6 matching bases. Germline CDR1 is MNHEY and CDR2 is SMNVEV (reference sequence). The CDR3 extends over 17 amino acids. V dropped 3 bases and J dropped 2 bases, with 17 bases sitting between them. The CDR3 sequence: CASSFLTGFAGNQPQHF. The CDR3 DNA is TGTGCCAGCAGTTTCTTGACAGGATTTGCCGGCAATCAGCCCCAGCATTTT.

This chain uses TRBV19 with TRBJ1-5, with D possibly TRBD1 on 6 matching bases. Germline V gives CDR1 LNHDA, CDR2 SQIVND (reference sequence). The CDR3 is 14 residues long. V was shortened by 5 bases and J by 3 bases, with 11 bases between the two germline ends. In DNA, the CDR3 is TGTGCCAGTAGTCCCCACAGGGACAATCAGCCCCAGCATTTT. This encodes CASSPHRDNQPQHF.

This rearrangement joins TRBV5-6 to TRBJ2-1; 14 nucleotides line up with TRBD2. Germline CDR1 and CDR2: SGHDT and YYEEEE. The V and J ends lost 4 bases and 8 bases, in that order; junction bases with no gene match: 8. The CDR3 loop spans 16 amino acids. CDR3 coding DNA: TGTGCCAGCAGCAACTCCGGGACTAGCGGGAGAGATGAGCAGTTCTTC. It yields the protein CASSNSGTSGRDEQFF.

The chain has TRBV18 and TRBJ2-3; D may be TRBD1 (5 bases). CDR3 length equals 15 residues. Germline loops: CDR1 KGHSH, CDR2 LQKENI. Trimming removed 5 bases at V and 6 bases at J, with 18 bases between. CDR3 nucleotides: TGTGCCAGCTCAGGGGCCACCGGTTGGGCTGATACGCAGTATTTT. Protein: CASSGATGWADTQYF.

The chain recombines TRBV6-5 with TRBJ1-2; TRBD1 matches at 9 bases. There are 13 residues in the CDR3. Trimming cost V 5 bases and J 8 bases; bases outside gene matches: 6. Germline values: CDR1 MNHEY, CDR2 SVGAGI. The CDR3 region is CASSNNRGQGYTF. DNA for the CDR3: TGTGCCAGCAGTAACAACAGGGGGCAGGGCTACACCTTC.

By frequency in the sample, this clone is medium-sized (0.01 to 0.1%). The CDR3 nucleotides read TGTGCCACCAGTGATTTAAACAGGCCTGCTGGCTACACCTTC. This encodes CATSDLNRPAGYTF. The chain is built from TRBV24-1 and TRBJ1-2, with a weak D call TRBD1 (5 bases). Germline V CDR1 and CDR2: KGHDR, SFDVKD. Trimming removed 1 base from V and 7 bases from J, with 12 bases in between. The CDR3 has 14 residues.

The chain links TRBV6-2 or TRBV6-3 to TRBJ2-5; TRBD1 might be the D (5 bases). Trimming removed 5 bases from V and 10 bases from J, with 14 bases in between. The CDR3 totals 12 residues. Germline V CDR1 and CDR2: MNHEY, SVGEGT. CDR3 in DNA: TGTGCCAGCAGTCGGATTAAGGGGATCCAGTACTTC. Translation: CASSRIKGIQYF.

This CDR3 is CASSQDPNEQFF. DNA of the CDR3: TGTGCCAGCAGCCAAGATCCCAATGAGCAGTTCTTC. V gene TRBV3-1 (or the pseudogene TRBV3-2) combines with J gene TRBJ2-1; D gene uncertain. The CDR3 spans 12 residues. CDR1 and CDR2 (germline): LGHDT, YNNKEL (reference sequence). V lost 0 bases, J lost 6 bases, and 3 bases lay in between.

V and J are TRBV28 and TRBJ2-1; perhaps D is TRBD1 or TRBD2 (5 bases each). The germline V and J ends were trimmed by 6 bases and 6 bases, with 18 bases remaining between them. CDR3 length: 15 amino acids. From germline, CDR1 is MDHEN and CDR2 SYDVKM. The CDR3 sequence: CASSPPGKRGNEQFF. The DNA for the CDR3 is TGTGCCAGCAGCCCTCCGGGTAAGAGGGGCAATGAGCAGTTCTTC.

The chain joins TRBV7-2 to TRBJ2-7; the match to TRBD2 covers 11 bases. The germline CDR1 and CDR2 sequences are SGHTA and FQGNSA. This CDR3 region has 15 residues. Losses at the gene ends were 6 bases for V and 0 bases for J; bases not matched to a gene: 4. CDR3 loop: CASRSGLAGSYEQYF. CDR3 bases: TGTGCCAGCAGATCCGGACTAGCGGGCTCCTACGAGCAGTACTTC.

The V call is TRBV27, the J call TRBJ2-1; 7 bases align to TRBD1. The CDR3 consists of 15 residues. Germline V gene lookup returns CDR1 MNHEY and CDR2 SMNVEV (reference sequence). The ends lost 6 bases at V and 5 bases at J; junction bases unmatched: 10. Here the CDR3 DNA reads TGTGCCAGCAGGTGGGAGACAGGGCTCGACAATGAGCAGTTCTTC. Translating gives CASRWETGLDNEQFF.

The chain links TRBV28 to TRBJ2-3; TRBD1 matches at 8 bases. V trimming: 1 base; J trimming: 4 bases; junction bases outside the gene matches: 4. The CDR3 has 15 residues. Germline CDR1 reads MDHEN; CDR2 reads SYDVKM. CDR3 sequence: CASSLSGGHADTQYF. Written as DNA, the CDR3 is TGTGCCAGCAGTTTATCAGGGGGCCACGCAGATACGCAGTATTTT.

In this sample, this clone turned up once. The junction departs from the called germline gene at one end, perhaps through a read error. The rearrangement joins TRBV6-6 to TRBJ2-7; D is undetermined. Germline CDR1 is MNHNY and CDR2 is SVGAGI (reference sequence). This CDR3 contains 11 residues. As DNA, the CDR3 is TGTGCCAGCAGTTACTCGTACGAGCGGTACTTC. Translation gives CASSYSYERYF.

V usage is TRBV18 and J usage is TRBJ1-1; D call uncertain. This CDR3 is 16 amino acids long. The V gene lost 3 bases and the J gene lost 2 bases, with 16 bases spanning the gap. In germline, CDR1 is KGHSH, CDR2 LQKENI. The CDR3 nucleotides are TGTGCCAGCTCACCTGGAAGGGCGGCCGGCAACACTGAAGCTTTCTTT. It codes for CASSPGRAAGNTEAFF.

The V call is TRBV30, the J call TRBJ2-2; D possibly corresponds to TRBD1 (5 bases). CDR3 length: 15 residues. Germline assignment: CDR1 GTSNPN and CDR2 SVGIG (reference sequence). V gave up 0 bases and J gave up 0 bases, with 8 bases separating them. CDR3 sequence: CAWSVRRANTGELFF. The CDR3 nucleotides read TGTGCCTGGAGTGTACGCAGGGCGAACACCGGGGAGCTGTTTTTT.

CDR3 loop: CASSLRDLYNEQFF. The CDR3 DNA is TGTGCCAGCAGTTTAAGGGACCTCTACAATGAGCAGTTCTTC. The chain carries TRBV27 and TRBJ2-1; perhaps D is TRBD1 or TRBD2 (5 bases each). V lost 2 bases to trimming and J lost 3 bases, with 8 bases between them. From germline, CDR1 is MNHEY and CDR2 SMNVEV (reference sequence). This CDR3 contains 14 residues.

The chain couples TRBV19 to TRBJ2-2; D not resolved. CDR3 length: 11 residues. V was shortened by 8 bases and J by 6 bases, with 7 bases between the two germline ends. Germline values: CDR1 LNHDA, CDR2 SQIVND (reference sequence). CDR3 residues: CASWSAGELFF. In DNA form, the CDR3 reads TGTGCCAGTTGGTCGGCCGGGGAGCTGTTTTTT.

V gene TRBV19 combines with J gene TRBJ2-1, with D uncertain. Germline V gene sequence: CDR1 LNHDA, CDR2 SQIVND (reference sequence). Between the trimmed V and J ends, which lost 3 bases and 5 bases, there was a span of 8 bases. This CDR3 is 13 amino acids long. The CDR3 nucleotides are TGTGCCAGTAGTATTATGGCTAACAATGAGCAGTTCTTC. It specifies CASSIMANNEQFF.

The chain employs TRBV21-1 and TRBJ2-7; the D segment call TRBD1 is taken from the table without a DNA check. TRBV21-1 is given as a pseudogene. The CDR3 runs to 20 residues. This CDR3 reads CASSKTGIKRGTGETNEQYF. CDR3 coding DNA: TGTGCCAGCAGCAAGACAGGGATTAAACGGGGGACAGGGGAAACTAACGAGCAGTACTTC.

This clone was counted a single time. The chain combines TRBV4-1 with TRBJ1-2; D gene unclear. This CDR3 has 17 amino acids. Looked up from germline, CDR1 is MGHRA and CDR2 is YSYEKL. Trimming shortened V by 1 base and J by 4 bases, and 19 bases separated the two germline ends. The CDR3 region has the DNA TGCGCCAGCAGCCAAGTTCTCCGGGCTGCGCCACGCTATGGCTACACCTTC. It translates to CASSQVLRAAPRYGYTF.

This sequence joins TRBV7-9 and TRBJ2-1; D remains ambiguous. This CDR3 has 18 residues. Trimming removed 3 bases from V and 0 bases from J, with 18 bases in between. The germline CDR1 and CDR2 sequences are SEHNR and FQNEAQ (reference sequence). CDR3 nucleotide sequence: TGTGCCAGCAGCTTCCTTGGTGGAGCACCGAGCTCCTACAATGAGCAGTTCTTC. Protein: CASSFLGGAPSSYNEQFF.

The rearrangement links TRBV5-6 to TRBJ2-7; TRBD1 matches at 8 bases. Germline V lookup: CDR1 SGHDT, CDR2 YYEEEE. Unmatched junction bases numbered 2, after V lost 3 bases and J lost 3 bases. The CDR3 length is 13 residues. CDR3 protein: CASSWDRNYEQYF. The DNA for the CDR3 is TGTGCCAGCAGCTGGGACAGGAACTACGAGCAGTACTTC.